The entry below describes one T cell receptor (beta chain). This entry comes from a study of blood T cell repertoires in COVID-19. Study-wide context: The samples span acute and convalescent COVID-19 from the United States, Italy and Spain. The analysed material was cDNA or gDNA that came from T cells, B-cell-depleted T cells, or PBMCs.

Source study methods: Researchers report that nucleated cell counts were estimated from reference gene primer amplification. The method was immunoSEQ multiplex PCR; TCRdb's version includes in-frame clones alone and lacks a portion of them. Clone size and V and J calls were adopted from that table, with D and trimming inferred from the DNA. The data show 100,000 or so clones, about three quarters seen once. The specimen sequenced was peripheral blood. This clonotype was obtained from a man older than 75 with acute or convalescent COVID-19.

CDR3 residues: CASSPGGPNEKLFF. CDR3 coding DNA: TGTGCCAGCAGCCCCGGGGGGCCTAATGAAAAACTGTTTTTT. This chain uses TRBV9 with TRBJ1-4, with D tentatively TRBD1 (6 bases). The V end was cut by 4 bases, the J end by 3 bases, with 10 bases between. CDR1 and CDR2 from the germline V gene are SGDLS and YYNGEE. The CDR3 totals 14 residues. Together with reference TRBV9 and TRBJ1-4, the CDR3 gives the full variable domain: DSGVTQTPKHLITATGQRVTLRCSPRSGDLSVYWYQQSLDQGLQFLIQYYNGEERAKGNILERFSAQQFPDLHSELNLSSLELGDSALYFCASSPGGPNEKLFFGSGTQLSVL.